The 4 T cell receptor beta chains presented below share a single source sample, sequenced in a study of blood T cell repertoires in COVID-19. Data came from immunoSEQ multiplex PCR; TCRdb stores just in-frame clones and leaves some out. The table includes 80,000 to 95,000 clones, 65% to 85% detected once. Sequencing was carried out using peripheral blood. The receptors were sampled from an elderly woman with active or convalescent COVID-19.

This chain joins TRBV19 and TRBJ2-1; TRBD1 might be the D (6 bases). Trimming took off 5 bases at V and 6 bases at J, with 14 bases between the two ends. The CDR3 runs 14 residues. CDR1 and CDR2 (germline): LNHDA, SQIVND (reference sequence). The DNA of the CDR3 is TGTGCCAGTAGTGTGACAGGAGAGGGCAATGAGCAGTTCTTC. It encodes CASSVTGEGNEQFF. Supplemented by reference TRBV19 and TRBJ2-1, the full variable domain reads DGGITQSPKYLFRKEGQNVTLSCEQNLNHDAMYWYRQDPGQGLRLIYYSQIVNDFQKGDIAEGYSVSREKKESFPLTVTSAQKNPTAFYLCASSVTGEGNEQFFGPGTRLTVL.

DNA for the CDR3: TGCGCCAGCAGCTTACAGGGTTCCCTGCCCGGGGAGCTGTTTTTT. This codes for CASSLQGSLPGELFF. The chain employs TRBV10-1 and TRBJ2-2, with D perhaps matching TRBD1 (6 bases). CDR1 and CDR2 from the germline V gene are WNHNN and SYGVQD (reference sequence). The CDR3 runs 15 residues. Trimming took 6 bases from V and 6 from J, leaving 17 bases between them.

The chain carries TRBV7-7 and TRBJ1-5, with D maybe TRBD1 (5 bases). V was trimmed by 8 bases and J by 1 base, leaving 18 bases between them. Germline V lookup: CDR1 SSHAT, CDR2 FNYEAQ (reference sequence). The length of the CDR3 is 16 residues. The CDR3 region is CASVLGKAGSNQPQHF. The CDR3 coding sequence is TGTGCCAGCGTACTCGGTAAGGCAGGGAGCAATCAGCCCCAGCATTTT.

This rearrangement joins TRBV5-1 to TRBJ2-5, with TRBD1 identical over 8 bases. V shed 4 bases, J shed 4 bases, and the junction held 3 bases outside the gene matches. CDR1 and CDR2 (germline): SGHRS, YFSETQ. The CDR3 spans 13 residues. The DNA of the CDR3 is TGCGCCAGCAGCGTGGGACAGGTAGAGACCCAGTACTTC. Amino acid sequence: CASSVGQVETQYF.